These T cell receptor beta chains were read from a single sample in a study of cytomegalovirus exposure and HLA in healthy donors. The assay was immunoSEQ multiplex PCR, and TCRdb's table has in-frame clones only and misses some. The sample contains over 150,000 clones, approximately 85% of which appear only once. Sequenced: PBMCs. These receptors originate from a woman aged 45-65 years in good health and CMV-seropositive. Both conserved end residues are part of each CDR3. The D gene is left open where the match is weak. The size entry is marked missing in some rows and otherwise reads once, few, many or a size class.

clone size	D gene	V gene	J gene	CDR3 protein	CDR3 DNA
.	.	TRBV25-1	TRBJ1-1	CASRAPRAAEAFF	TGTGCCAGTCGTGCCCCACGCGCTGCTGAAGCTTTCTTT
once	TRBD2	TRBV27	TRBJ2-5	CASILPREETQYF	TGTGCCAGCATCTTACCGCGGGAGGAGACCCAGTACTTC
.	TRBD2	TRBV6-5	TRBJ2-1	CASSYSTGTSHHEQFF	TGTGCCAGCAGTTACTCGACCGGGACTAGTCACCATGAGCAGTTCTTC
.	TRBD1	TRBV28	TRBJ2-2	CASSPSDRSTGELFF	TGTGCCAGCAGTCCCTCGGACAGGAGCACCGGGGAGCTGTTTTTT
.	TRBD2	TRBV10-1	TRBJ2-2	CASSGGTSGTGELFF	TGCGCCAGCAGTGGAGGGACTAGCGGGACCGGGGAGCTGTTTTTT
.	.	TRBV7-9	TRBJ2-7	CSSSLGTGGPYVQYF	TGTTCCAGCAGCTTAGGTACAGGCGGACCATACGTGCAGTACTTC
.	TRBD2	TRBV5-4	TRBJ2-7	CASSFSVGLAGVSTYEQYF	TGTGCCAGCAGCTTCTCGGTGGGTCTAGCGGGAGTTAGTACCTACGAGCAGTACTTC
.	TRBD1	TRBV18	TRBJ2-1	CASSLHAGTGDYNEQFF	TGTGCCAGCTCACTACACGCGGGGACAGGGGACTACAATGAGCAGTTCTTC
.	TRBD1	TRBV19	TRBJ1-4	CASRLPGQPNEKLFF	TGTGCCAGCCGATTACCGGGACAGCCGAATGAAAAACTGTTTTTT
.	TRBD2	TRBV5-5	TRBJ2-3	CASSSLAGVQTDTQYF	TGTGCCAGCAGCTCCCTAGCGGGAGTACAGACAGATACGCAGTATTTT
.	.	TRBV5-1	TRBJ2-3	CASSLLTSTDTQYF	TGCGCCAGCAGCCTGCTGACTAGCACAGATACGCAGTATTTT
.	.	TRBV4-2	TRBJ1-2	CASSQDFVGRNNYGYTF	TGTGCCAGCAGCCAAGATTTCGTGGGCCGGAATAACTATGGCTACACCTTC
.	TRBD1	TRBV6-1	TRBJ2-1	CATRRTGVNNEQFF	TGTGCCACGAGGCGGACAGGGGTCAACAATGAGCAGTTCTTC
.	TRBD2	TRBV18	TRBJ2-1	CASSPLAGAYNEQFF	TGTGCCAGCTCACCCCTAGCGGGAGCCTACAATGAGCAGTTCTTC
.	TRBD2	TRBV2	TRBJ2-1	CASSEGEGLEQFF	TGTGCCAGCAGTGAAGGGGAGGGCCTGGAACAGTTCTTC
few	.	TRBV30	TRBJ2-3	CAWSVRQTQYF	TGTGCCTGGAGTGTACGACAAACGCAGTATTTT
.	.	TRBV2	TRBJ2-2	CASSEQYAGELFF	TGTGCCAGCAGTGAACAGTACGCCGGGGAGCTGTTTTTT
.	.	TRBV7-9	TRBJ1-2	CSSRGLNYGYTF	TGTTCCAGCAGGGGCTTGAACTATGGCTACACCTTC
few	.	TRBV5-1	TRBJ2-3	CASSTYSRDTQYF	TGCGCCAGCAGCACCTATAGCCGAGATACGCAGTATTTT
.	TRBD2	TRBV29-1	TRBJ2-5	CSVAQGGETQYF	TGCAGCGTTGCGCAGGGAGGGGAGACCCAGTACTTC
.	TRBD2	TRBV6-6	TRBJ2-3	CASSYAGLAGGALYF	TGTGCCAGCAGTTACGCGGGACTAGCGGGGGGGGCTTTATATTTT
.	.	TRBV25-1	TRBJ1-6	CASSEREFNSPLHF	TGTGCCAGCAGTGAGAGAGAGTTTAATTCACCCCTCCACTTT
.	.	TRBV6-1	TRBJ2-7	CASSVRQYLGEQYF	TGTGCCAGCAGTGTTCGACAGTACCTTGGGGAGCAGTACTTC
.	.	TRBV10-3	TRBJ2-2	CATTHPGLSTGELFF	TGTGCCACGACGCACCCGGGACTGAGCACCGGGGAGCTGTTTTTT
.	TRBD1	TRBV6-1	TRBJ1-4	CASSDLARQGEKLFF	TGTGCCAGCAGTGACCTCGCCAGACAGGGGGAAAAACTGTTTTTT
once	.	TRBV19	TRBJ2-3	CASSILAGDTQYF	TGTGCCAGTAGTATACTGGCGGGTGATACGCAGTATTTT
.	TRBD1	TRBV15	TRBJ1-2	CATSRAGQGGYGYTF	TGTGCCACCAGCAGAGCCGGACAGGGCGGCTATGGCTACACCTTC
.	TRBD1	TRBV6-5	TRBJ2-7	CACRGTGSYEQYF	TGTGCCTGCCGGGGGACAGGATCCTACGAGCAGTACTTC
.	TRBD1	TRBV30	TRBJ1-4	CAWSPEGAANEKLFF	TGTGCCTGGAGTCCAGAGGGGGCGGCTAATGAAAAACTGTTTTTT
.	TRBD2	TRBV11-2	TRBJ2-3	CASSLVGSTSAHTQYF	TGTGCCAGCAGCTTAGTAGGTTCGACTAGCGCTCACACTCAGTATTTT
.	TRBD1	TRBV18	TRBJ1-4	CASSRIRDRAASGDEKLFF	TGTGCCAGCTCACGAATCCGGGACAGGGCAGCTTCGGGGGATGAAAAACTGTTTTTT
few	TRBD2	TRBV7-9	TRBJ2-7	CASSAGLAGSLSYEQYF	TGTGCCAGCAGCGCGGGACTAGCGGGTTCACTCTCCTACGAGCAGTACTTC
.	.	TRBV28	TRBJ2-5	CASSLVRGPGVAQYF	TGTGCCAGCAGTTTAGTGCGGGGGCCCGGGGTGGCCCAGTACTTC
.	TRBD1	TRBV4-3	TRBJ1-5	CASSQGTGGNQPQHF	TGCGCCAGCAGCCAAGGGACAGGGGGTAATCAGCCCCAGCATTTT
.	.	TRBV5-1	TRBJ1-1	CASSRGGTNTEAFF	TGCGCCAGTTCAAGGGGGGGGACGAACACTGAAGCTTTCTTT
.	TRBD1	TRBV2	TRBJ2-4	CASSSRTGENIQYF	TGTGCCAGCAGTTCCAGGACAGGGGAAAACATTCAGTACTTC
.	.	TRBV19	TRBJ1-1	CASSMSARVITEAFF	TGTGCCAGTAGTATGTCCGCCAGGGTGATCACTGAAGCTTTCTTT
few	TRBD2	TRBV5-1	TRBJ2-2	CASSEQGLAAGELFF	TGCGCCAGCAGCGAGCAGGGACTAGCTGCCGGGGAGCTGTTTTTT
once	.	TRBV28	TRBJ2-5	CASSARDSKRETQYF	TGTGCCAGCAGTGCGCGGGACTCCAAGCGGGAGACCCAGTACTTC
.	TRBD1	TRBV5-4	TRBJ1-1	CASSPGGTGDTEAFF	TGTGCCAGCAGCCCTGGAGGGACAGGGGACACTGAAGCTTTCTTT
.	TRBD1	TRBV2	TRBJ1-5	CASRGRDRGYQPQHF	TGTGCCAGCAGAGGCCGGGACAGGGGATATCAGCCCCAGCATTTT
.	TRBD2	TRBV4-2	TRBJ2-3	CASSQDSGTNTQYF	TGTGCCAGCAGCCAGGATAGCGGGACGAATACGCAGTATTTT
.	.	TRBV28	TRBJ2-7	CASTSGQSYEQYF	TGTGCCAGCACCTCCGGACAGTCCTACGAGCAGTACTTC
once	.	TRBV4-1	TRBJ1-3	CASSPAGSGNTIYF	TGCGCCAGCAGCCCAGCAGGGTCTGGAAACACCATATATTTT
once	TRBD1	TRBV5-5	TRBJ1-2	CASSLEGAGYGYTF	TGTGCCAGCAGCTTGGAGGGGGCGGGCTATGGCTACACCTTC
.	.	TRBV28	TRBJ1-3	CASSLGGSGNTIYF	TGTGCCAGCAGTTTGGGGGGCTCTGGAAACACCATATATTTT
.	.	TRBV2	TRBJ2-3	CASSAQGVSTDTQYF	TGTGCCAGCAGTGCACAGGGAGTAAGCACAGATACGCAGTATTTT
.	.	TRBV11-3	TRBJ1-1	CASSLGGAGGQNTEAFF	TGTGCCAGCAGCTTAGGGGGGGCGGGGGGCCAGAACACTGAAGCTTTCTTT